The rows below give T cell receptor beta chains drawn from one sample of a study of blood T cell repertoires in COVID-19. Libraries were prepared by immunoSEQ multiplex PCR; TCRdb keeps only in-frame clonotypes and omits some of them. The profile covers 100,000 to 150,000 clones, with roughly 69% appearing a single time and about 1.9% taken by the ten largest. Sequencing was carried out using peripheral blood. Receptor source: a woman in her seventies with acute or convalescent COVID-19. CDR3s include the opening cysteine and the closing phenylalanine or tryptophan. D genes are given only for firm matches.

TRBV2	TRBD2	TRBJ2-1	CASSDMASAGIYNEQFF
TRBV6-5	.	TRBJ1-5	CASSLADQPQHF
TRBV3-1/TRBV3-2	TRBD1	TRBJ1-2	CASSRDRASGYTF
TRBV5-5	TRBD1	TRBJ1-1	CASSPPGQGKAFF
TRBV15	.	TRBJ1-2	CATSSRDSGYTF
TRBV4-3	.	TRBJ2-3	CASSPLGAGASTDTQYF
TRBV2	.	TRBJ1-2	CASSPGGGYTF
TRBV6-1	.	TRBJ2-1	CASSEEVGATYNEQFF
TRBV19	TRBD2	TRBJ2-2	CASRSGAYGELFF
TRBV11-2	TRBD2	TRBJ2-5	CASSPRTSGGARETQYF
TRBV28	TRBD2	TRBJ2-7	CASRSGTRGYEQYF
TRBV7-8	TRBD1	TRBJ1-5	CASSLAVRDRGSQPQHF
TRBV11-2	.	TRBJ2-1	CASIRGASRVDNEQFF
TRBV4-3	.	TRBJ1-2	CASSQELGSYGYTF
TRBV19	TRBD2	TRBJ2-1	CASSIVGGRAIEQFF
TRBV7-8	.	TRBJ2-1	CASSLAIVPDEQFF
TRBV5-1	.	TRBJ2-7	CASRTSGTLAYEQYF
TRBV5-6	TRBD1	TRBJ1-4	CASSLAGTGGEKLFF
TRBV6-2/TRBV6-3	.	TRBJ1-4	CASSYRSATNEKLFF
TRBV12-2	.	TRBJ2-3	CASRTLLAGGHDTQYF
TRBV10-2	.	TRBJ2-5	CASHHWPETQYF
TRBV6-1	.	TRBJ2-3	CASSEGNSRTDTQYF
TRBV5-1	TRBD1	TRBJ1-1	CASSLQGYEAFF
TRBV2	TRBD1	TRBJ1-2	CASSPRTGRGYTF
TRBV28	TRBD1	TRBJ1-4	CASSRHDRGPLIGEKLFF
TRBV4-1	TRBD1	TRBJ1-5	CASSQEGWGQGNQPQHF
TRBV18	.	TRBJ1-3	CASSPSGNTIYF
TRBV2	.	TRBJ2-6	CASSEHERANVLTF
TRBV18	TRBD1	TRBJ1-4	CASSPGTAKGEKLFF
TRBV21-1	.	TRBJ2-2	CASSSSSSGAIVQDTGELFF
TRBV3-1/TRBV3-2	TRBD1	TRBJ2-7	CASSRGQGYEQYF
TRBV6-2/TRBV6-3	TRBD2	TRBJ2-1	CASSRLAGGINEQFF
TRBV28	.	TRBJ1-1	CASRRGQGHTEAFF
TRBV2	TRBD1	TRBJ1-2	CASRATGELEGYTF
TRBV5-4	TRBD1	TRBJ2-1	CASSMQGAGINEQFF
TRBV6-1	TRBD2	TRBJ2-5	CASSEWREGETQYF
TRBV15	TRBD1	TRBJ2-5	CATSRDDRGLSAQETQYF
TRBV11-2	.	TRBJ1-2	CASSPTGAAYGYTF
TRBV20-1	TRBD2	TRBJ2-3	CSASGTRSGGADTDTQYF
TRBV5-1	.	TRBJ2-7	CASSLELGHYEQYF
TRBV13	.	TRBJ1-1	CASSLGLAGAAFF